A selection of T cell receptor beta chains follows, all from one sample in a study of shared clonotypes between healthy human individuals. The table came from immunoSEQ multiplex PCR; TCRdb's copy has only in-frame clones and leaves some out. Of roughly 2,500,000 clones detected, approximately 93% appear once; the ten largest clones hold around 0.4%. The sample comprised naive CD4+ T cells from PBMCs. The source of these receptors is a young man in good health. Some clones in this sample may be carry-over from other donors' samples. Each CDR3 is given with its conserved first and last residue. The D gene is left open where the match is weak. Size values are once, few and many counts, or a class for expanded clones, and some rows have none.

.	TRBV15	.	TRBJ2-3	CATSRAKDTQYF	TGTGCCACCAGCAGAGCCAAAGATACGCAGTATTTT
.	TRBV15	TRBD1	TRBJ2-3	CATSVQGTGSTDTQYF	TGTGCCACCAGCGTCCAGGGGACAGGTAGCACAGATACGCAGTATTTT
once	TRBV5-5	.	TRBJ2-7	CASSSPPISYEQYF	TGTGCCAGCAGCTCCCCCCCCATCTCCTACGAGCAGTACTTC
.	TRBV28	.	TRBJ2-1	CASSPSNLVVQFF	TGTGCCAGCAGTCCGAGTAATCTGGTGGTGCAGTTCTTC
.	TRBV9	TRBD1	TRBJ2-4	CASSTRPGTGGIQYF	TGTGCCAGCAGCACGAGACCCGGGACAGGGGGCATTCAGTACTTC
.	TRBV20-1	.	TRBJ1-1	CSARVGAEAFF	TGCAGTGCTAGAGTGGGGGCTGAAGCTTTCTTT
.	TRBV5-1	.	TRBJ2-3	CASSSGGTDTQYF	TGCGCCAGCAGCTCCGGTGGCACAGATACGCAGTATTTT
.	TRBV6-1	TRBD2	TRBJ2-1	CASSELADNEQFF	TGTGCCAGCAGTGAACTAGCGGACAATGAGCAGTTCTTC
.	TRBV11-2	TRBD2	TRBJ2-3	CASSLAGLAGKRTDTQYF	TGTGCCAGCAGCTTAGCGGGACTAGCGGGAAAGCGCACAGATACGCAGTATTTT
.	TRBV5-1	.	TRBJ2-1	CASSLGRGAGYNEQFF	TGCGCCAGCAGCTTGGGTCGGGGGGCAGGGTACAATGAGCAGTTCTTC
.	TRBV18	.	TRBJ1-2	CASSPLNEQHYGYTF	TGTGCCAGCTCACCACTCAATGAACAGCACTATGGCTACACCTTC